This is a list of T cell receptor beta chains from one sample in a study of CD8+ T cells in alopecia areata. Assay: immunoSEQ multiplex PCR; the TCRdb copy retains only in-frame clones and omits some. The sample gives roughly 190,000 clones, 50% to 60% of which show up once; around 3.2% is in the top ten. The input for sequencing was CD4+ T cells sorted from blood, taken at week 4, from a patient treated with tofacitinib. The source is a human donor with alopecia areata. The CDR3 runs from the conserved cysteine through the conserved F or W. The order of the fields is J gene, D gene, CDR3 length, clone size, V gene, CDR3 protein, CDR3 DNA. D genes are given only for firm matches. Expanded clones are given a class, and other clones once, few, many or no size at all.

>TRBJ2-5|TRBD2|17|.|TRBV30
CAWTPGTSGGSGETQYF
TGTGCCTGGACCCCTGGGACTAGCGGGGGGTCTGGGGAGACCCAGTACTTC
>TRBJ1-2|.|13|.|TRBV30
CASGWSRGYGYTF
TGTGCGAGCGGGTGGAGTCGAGGCTATGGCTACACCTTC
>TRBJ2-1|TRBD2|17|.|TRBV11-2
CASSSTSGGSSYNEQFF
TGTGCCAGCAGCTCAACTAGCGGGGGTTCGTCCTACAATGAGCAGTTCTTC
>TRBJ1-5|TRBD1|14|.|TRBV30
CAWAGTGFNQPQHF
TGTGCCTGGGCAGGGACAGGGTTCAATCAGCCCCAGCATTTT
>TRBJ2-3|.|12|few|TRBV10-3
CAISDRGDTQYF
TGTGCCATCAGTGACCGGGGCGATACGCAGTATTTT
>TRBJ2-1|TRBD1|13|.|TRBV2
CASSPTGVREQFF
TGTGCCAGCAGCCCCACAGGGGTAAGGGAGCAGTTCTTC
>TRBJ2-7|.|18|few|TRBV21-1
CASSKLVVPTGPPYEQYF
TGTGCCAGCAGCAAACTTGTGGTCCCGACAGGTCCGCCCTACGAGCAGTACTTC
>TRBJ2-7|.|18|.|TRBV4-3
CASSQDYRLPAFAQEQYF
TGCGCCAGCAGCCAAGATTATAGGCTCCCTGCTTTTGCACAGGAGCAGTACTTC
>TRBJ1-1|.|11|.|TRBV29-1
CSVELVTEAFF
TGCAGCGTTGAACTGGTCACTGAAGCTTTCTTT
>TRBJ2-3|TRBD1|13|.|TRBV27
CASSPRPGQTQYF
TGTGCCAGCAGTCCCCGCCCGGGACAGACGCAGTATTTT
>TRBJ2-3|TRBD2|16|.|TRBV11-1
CASSLYPRGSTDTQYF
TGTGCCAGCAGCTTATACCCGCGGGGGAGCACAGATACGCAGTATTTT
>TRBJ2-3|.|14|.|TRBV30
CAWSYPGVTDTQYF
TGTGCCTGGAGTTACCCAGGGGTTACAGATACGCAGTATTTT
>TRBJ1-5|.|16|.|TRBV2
CASTTDAHQGYQPQHF
TGTGCCAGCACTACGGATGCGCACCAGGGGTATCAGCCCCAGCATTTT
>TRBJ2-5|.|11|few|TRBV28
CASNAAETQYF
TGTGCCAGCAATGCGGCGGAGACCCAGTACTTC
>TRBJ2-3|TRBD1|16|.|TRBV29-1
CSVGGTGTLSTDTQYF
TGCAGCGTTGGCGGGACAGGGACATTAAGCACAGATACGCAGTATTTT
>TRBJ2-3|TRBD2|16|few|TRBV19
CASSIGTSGGRDTQYF
TGTGCCAGTAGTATAGGGACTAGCGGGGGGAGAGATACGCAGTATTTT
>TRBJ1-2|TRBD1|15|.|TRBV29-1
CSVESSAGGDYGYTF
TGCAGCGTTGAATCGTCGGCAGGGGGGGACTATGGCTACACCTTC
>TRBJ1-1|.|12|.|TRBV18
CASSQQNTEAFF
TGTGCCAGCTCGCAACAGAACACTGAAGCTTTCTTT
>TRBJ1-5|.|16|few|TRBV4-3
CASSQDGGFGNQPQHF
TGCGCCAGCAGCCAAGATGGGGGGTTCGGCAATCAGCCCCAGCATTTT
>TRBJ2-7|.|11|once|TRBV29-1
CSARVSYEQYF
TGCAGCGCCCGGGTTTCCTACGAGCAGTACTTC
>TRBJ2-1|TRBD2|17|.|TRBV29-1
CSAEGTSGGSSYNEQFF
TGCAGCGCCGAGGGGACTAGCGGGGGCTCCTCCTACAATGAGCAGTTCTTC
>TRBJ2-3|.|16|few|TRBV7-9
CASSFPPTGSTDTQYF
TGTGCCAGCAGCTTTCCTCCGACAGGTTCGACAGATACGCAGTATTTT